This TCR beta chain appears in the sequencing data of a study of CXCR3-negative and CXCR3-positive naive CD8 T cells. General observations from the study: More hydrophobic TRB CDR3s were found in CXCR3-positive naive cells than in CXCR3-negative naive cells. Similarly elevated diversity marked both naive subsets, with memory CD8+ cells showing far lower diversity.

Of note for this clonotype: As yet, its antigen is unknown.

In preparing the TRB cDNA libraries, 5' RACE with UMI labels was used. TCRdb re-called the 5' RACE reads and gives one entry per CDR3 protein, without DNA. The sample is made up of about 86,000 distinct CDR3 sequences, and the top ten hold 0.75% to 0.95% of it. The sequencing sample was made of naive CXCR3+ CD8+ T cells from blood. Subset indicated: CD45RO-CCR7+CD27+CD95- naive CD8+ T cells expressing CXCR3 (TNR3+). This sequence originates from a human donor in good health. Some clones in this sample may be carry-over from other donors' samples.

CDR3 protein: CASSVSGHTDTQYF. V and J are TRBV6-2 or TRBV6-3 and TRBJ2-3; with no DNA, the TCRdb D assignment of TRBD2 cannot be verified. This CDR3 is 14 amino acids long. Germline assignment: CDR1 MNHEY and CDR2 SVGEGT.